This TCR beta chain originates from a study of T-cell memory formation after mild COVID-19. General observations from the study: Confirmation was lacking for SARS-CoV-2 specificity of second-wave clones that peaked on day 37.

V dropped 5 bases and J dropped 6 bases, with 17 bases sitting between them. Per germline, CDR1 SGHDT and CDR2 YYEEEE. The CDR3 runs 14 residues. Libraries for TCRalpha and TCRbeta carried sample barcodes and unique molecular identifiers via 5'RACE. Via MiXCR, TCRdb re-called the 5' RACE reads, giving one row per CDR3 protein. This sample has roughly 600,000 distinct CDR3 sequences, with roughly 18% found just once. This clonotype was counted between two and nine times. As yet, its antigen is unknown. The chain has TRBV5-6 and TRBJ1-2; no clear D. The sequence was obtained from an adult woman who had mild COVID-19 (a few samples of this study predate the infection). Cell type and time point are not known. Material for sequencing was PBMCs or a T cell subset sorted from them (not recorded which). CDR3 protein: CASRRQPGVDGYTF. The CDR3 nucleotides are TGTGCCAGCAGGCGGCAACCGGGAGTCGATGGCTACACCTTC.